The 20 T cell receptor beta chains given below trace back to one sample, sequenced in a study of T cell responses to AZD1222 COVID-19 vaccine. Here immunoSEQ multiplex PCR was the method, and the copy in TCRdb shows in-frame clones only, minus some. This table has over 100,000 clones, approximately 91% appearing once. The material was peripheral blood, obtained on day 0 of AZD1222 vaccination. The receptors originated from an adult in good health.

This chain uses TRBV7-3 with TRBJ2-1; TRBD2 matches 8 bases. Looked up from germline, CDR1 is SGHTA and CDR2 is FQGTGA. The CDR3 is 15 residues long. The V segment lost 1 base and the J segment 5 bases; nucleotides outside the gene matches: 4. The CDR3 nucleotides are TGTGCCAGCAGCTTAATTAGCGGGGTAAACAATGAGCAGTTCTTC. It yields the protein CASSLISGVNNEQFF.

J is TRBJ2-1 and V is TRBV20-1, with D uncertain. Germline CDR1 DFQATT, CDR2 SNEGSKA (reference sequence). Deletions cut 3 bases from V and 10 bases from J, with 10 bases between. CDR3 length: 11 amino acids. The CDR3 loop reads CSARSSLEQFF. CDR3 bases: TGCAGTGCTAGGTCCTCTCTCGAGCAGTTCTTC.

The genes are TRBV19 and TRBJ1-5, with 7 bases that match TRBD1. This CDR3 comprises 15 residues. Losses at the gene ends were 4 bases for V and 5 bases for J; bases not matched to a gene: 8. Per germline, CDR1 LNHDA and CDR2 SQIVND (reference sequence). CDR3 sequence: CASSKQGLAHQPQHF. The CDR3 region has the DNA TGTGCCAGTAGTAAACAGGGGTTGGCACATCAGCCCCAGCATTTT.

The chain combines TRBV18 with TRBJ2-3, with TRBD2 matching 11 bases. With V trimmed by 3 bases and J by 4 bases, 6 bases remained unmatched. CDR3 length: 16 residues. CDR1 and CDR2 from the germline V gene are KGHSH and LQKENI. The CDR3 is CASSPTSGKHPDTQYF. The CDR3 coding sequence is TGTGCCAGCTCACCGACTAGCGGGAAGCACCCAGATACGCAGTATTTT.

The V gene is TRBV27, the J gene TRBJ2-3; 7 bases line up with TRBD2. The CDR3 is 15 residues long. Germline loops: CDR1 MNHEY, CDR2 SMNVEV (reference sequence). V was clipped by 3 bases and J by 1 base; unmatched bases: 4. The CDR3 sequence: CASSFGGRGTDTQYF. The CDR3 region has the DNA TGTGCCAGCAGTTTTGGGGGGAGGGGCACAGATACGCAGTATTTT.

This sequence joins TRBV19 and TRBJ1-2; D is undetermined. Looked up from germline, CDR1 is LNHDA and CDR2 is SQIVND (reference sequence). The germline V and J ends were trimmed by 5 bases and 8 bases, with 9 bases remaining between them. The CDR3 has 11 residues. CDR3 DNA: TGTGCCAGTAGTGGGTTTGGAGGCTACACCTTC. Protein product: CASSGFGGYTF.

The gene calls are TRBV19 and TRBJ1-6, with a weak D call TRBD1 (5 bases). Trimming took 2 bases from V and 9 from J, leaving 17 bases between them. There are 16 residues in the CDR3. Germline V lookup: CDR1 LNHDA, CDR2 SQIVND (reference sequence). CDR3 DNA: TGTGCCAGTAGTATAAAAGGCAGGGCAAGGGGTTCACCCCTCCACTTT. Translated, it gives CASSIKGRARGSPLHF. Full variable domain (remainder filled in from reference TRBV19 and TRBJ1-6): DGGITQSPKYLFRKEGQNVTLSCEQNLNHDAMYWYRQDPGQGLRLIYYSQIVNDFQKGDIAEGYSVSREKKESFPLTVTSAQKNPTAFYLCASSIKGRARGSPLHFGNGTRLTVT.

The chain carries TRBV27 and TRBJ1-5, with a possible D match to TRBD1 (6 bases). CDR3 length: 15 residues. Germline CDR1 and CDR2: MNHEY and SMNVEV (reference sequence). Trimming took off 4 bases at V and 0 bases at J, with 10 bases between the two ends. CDR3 protein: CASSSRQVSNQPQHF. The CDR3, as DNA: TGTGCCAGCAGTTCCCGACAGGTTAGCAATCAGCCCCAGCATTTT.

The rearrangement links TRBV18 to TRBJ1-2, with TRBD1 identical over 12 bases. There are 15 residues in the CDR3. V dropped 4 bases and J dropped 8; count of bases not matched to a gene: 8. In germline, CDR1 is KGHSH, CDR2 LQKENI. CDR3 loop: CASSLGTGGAGGYTF. The CDR3 DNA reads TGTGCCAGCTCACTCGGGACAGGGGGCGCAGGAGGCTACACCTTC.

The V and J genes are TRBV5-1 and TRBJ1-6, with a weak D call TRBD1 (6 bases). V lost 2 bases and J lost 4, with 22 bases in between. The CDR3 runs 19 residues. The germline gives CDR1 SGHRS, CDR2 YFSETQ. CDR3 region: CASSFTQSREGGYNSPLHF. The CDR3 DNA sequence: TGCGCCAGCAGCTTCACCCAATCGAGAGAGGGGGGGTATAATTCACCCCTCCACTTT.

The gene calls are TRBV11-2 and TRBJ2-3, with D possibly TRBD1 on 7 matching bases. Trimming took off 4 bases at V and 2 bases at J, with 22 bases between the two ends. The CDR3 has 18 residues. Germline CDR1 reads SGHAT; CDR2 reads FQNNGV. CDR3 coding DNA: TGTGCCAGCAGCTCTAGGGGGGTAGCGGACAGGTCCACAGATACGCAGTATTTT. Encoded protein: CASSSRGVADRSTDTQYF.

The chain uses TRBV6-1 and TRBJ1-1, with D perhaps TRBD1 (5 bases). V was shortened by 2 bases and J by 10 bases, with 11 bases between the two germline ends. The germline gives CDR1 MNHNS, CDR2 SASEGT. CDR3 size: 12 residues. CDR3 region: CASSERGTRAFF. Written as DNA, the CDR3 is TGTGCCAGCAGTGAAAGGGGAACCCGAGCTTTCTTT.

This clone was detected only a few times. The chain combines TRBV5-1 with TRBJ2-5; TRBD1 might be the D (6 bases). This CDR3 contains 15 residues. Germline CDR1 SGHRS, CDR2 YFSETQ. Trimming removed 4 bases from V and 0 bases from J, with 13 bases in between. Here the CDR3 DNA reads TGCGCCAGCAGCCCCGCAGGACAGTACCAAGAGACCCAGTACTTC. Protein: CASSPAGQYQETQYF.

V and J are TRBV7-9 and TRBJ2-7; D may be TRBD2 (6 bases). The CDR3 totals 12 residues. Trimming removed 4 bases from V and 6 bases from J, with 10 bases in between. CDR1 is SEHNR and CDR2 is FQNEAQ in the germline V gene (reference sequence). The CDR3 loop reads CASSWGDGEQYF. The CDR3 nucleotides are TGTGCCAGCAGCTGGGGGGACGGCGAGCAGTACTTC. The full variable domain, its missing parts supplied by reference TRBV7-9 and TRBJ2-7, is DTGVSQNPRHKITKRGQNVTFRCDPISEHNRLYWYRQTLGQGPEFLTYFQNEAQLEKSRLLSDRFSAERPKGSFSTLEIQRTEQGDSAMYLCASSWGDGEQYFGPGTRLTVT.

This clone was detected once. The chain has TRBV18 and TRBJ1-5; tentatively, D is TRBD1 (5 bases). Germline CDR1 reads KGHSH; CDR2 reads LQKENI. The CDR3 loop spans 13 amino acids. V lost 1 base to trimming and J lost 5 bases, with 6 bases between them. CDR3 protein: CASSPQQDQPQHF. Here the CDR3 DNA reads TGTGCCAGCTCACCACAACAGGATCAGCCCCAGCATTTT.

V and J are TRBV28 and TRBJ1-4, with D possibly matching TRBD1 (6 bases). Germline CDR1 is MDHEN and CDR2 is SYDVKM. V shed 5 bases and J shed 8 bases, with 9 bases lying between them. The CDR3 sequence is 12 residues long. The CDR3 DNA sequence: TGTGCCAGCAGTGGGACATTCGAAAAACTGTTTTTT. Encoded protein: CASSGTFEKLFF.

The genes are TRBV14 and TRBJ2-5; TRBD2 matches at 9 bases. The CDR3 has 16 residues. V dropped 0 bases and J dropped 5; count of bases not matched to a gene: 7. Germline V gene sequence: CDR1 SGHDN, CDR2 FVKESK. DNA of the CDR3: TGTGCCAGCAGCCAAGATCCCAGCGGGAGGTTCGAGACCCAGTACTTC. Translated, it gives CASSQDPSGRFETQYF.

The chain is built from TRBV28 and TRBJ1-2; D is possibly TRBD1 (5 bases). Germline CDR1 and CDR2: MDHEN and SYDVKM. The CDR3 runs to 15 residues. Deletions cut 2 bases from V and 2 bases from J, with 12 bases between. The CDR3 here is CASSLGGEVNYGYTF. CDR3 DNA sequence: TGTGCCAGCAGTTTAGGGGGAGAGGTCAACTATGGCTACACCTTC.

J is TRBJ1-4 and V is TRBV28; tentative D call: TRBD1 (5 bases). The CDR3 spans 15 residues. Germline V gene sequence: CDR1 MDHEN, CDR2 SYDVKM. V was shortened by 7 bases and J by 4 bases, with 16 bases between the two germline ends. In DNA form, the CDR3 reads TGTGCCAGCACCCCTTCGGTCAGGGTTAATGAAAAACTGTTTTTT. It yields the protein CASTPSVRVNEKLFF.

The gene calls are TRBV19 and TRBJ1-5; D gene uncertain. Trimming cost V 8 bases and J 5 bases, with 13 bases left between them. Per the germline V gene, CDR1 is LNHDA and CDR2 is SQIVND (reference sequence). The CDR3 sequence is 13 residues long. CDR3 nucleotides: TGTGCCAGTCGGGCGTTTGGTGATCAGCCCCAGCATTTT. It codes for CASRAFGDQPQHF.